Listed here are 30 T cell receptor beta chains from one sample, sequenced in a study of blood T cell repertoires in COVID-19. The method was immunoSEQ multiplex PCR; TCRdb's version includes in-frame clones alone and lacks a portion of them. The profile shows about 250,000 clones, 83% of them singletons. The sample consisted of peripheral blood. The receptors here all came from a man older than 75 with acute or convalescent COVID-19.

V and J are TRBV7-9 and TRBJ1-5; D gene unclear. Trimming left V 5 bases short and J 2 bases short, with 4 bases between. From germline, CDR1 is SEHNR and CDR2 FQNEAQ (reference sequence). The CDR3 spans 12 residues. CDR3 DNA: TGTGCCAGCAGCCGGGGCAATCAGCCCCAGCATTTT. Translation: CASSRGNQPQHF.

This rearrangement joins TRBV4-1 to TRBJ1-2; 7 bases align to TRBD1. Germline V CDR1 and CDR2: MGHRA, YSYEKL. The J segment lost 4 bases and the V segment lost 4 bases, leaving 15 bases of the junction unmatched. The CDR3 spans 17 residues. The CDR3 bases are TGCGCCAGCAGCCTTTTTCGTGGGGACAGAAAATTCTATGGCTACACCTTC. This sequence encodes CASSLFRGDRKFYGYTF.

V and J are TRBV18 and TRBJ2-7; TRBD1 agrees at 7 bases. Germline V lookup: CDR1 KGHSH, CDR2 LQKENI. This CDR3 spans 15 amino acids. Trimming at V came to 3 bases and at J to 5 bases, leaving 10 bases not matched to a gene. The CDR3 DNA reads TGTGCCAGCTCACCCGATGACAGGGCAACCCACGAGCAGTACTTC. This gives the protein CASSPDDRATHEQYF.

A remark on this clone: The junction shows a germline mismatch at one end, possibly a read error. J is TRBJ2-7 and V is TRBV15, with D perhaps matching TRBD2 (7 bases). CDR1 is LNHNV and CDR2 is YYDKDF in the germline V gene (reference sequence). The length of the CDR3 is 15 residues. CDR3 sequence: CATSREGGGQRFPDF. CDR3 coding DNA: TGTGCCACCAGCAGAGAAGGGGGGGGACAAAGGTTCCCAGACTTC.

As for this clone: Distinct nucleotide sequences in the sample also encode this CDR3. This chain uses TRBV6-5 with TRBJ1-5; 10 positions agree with TRBD1. CDR3 length equals 14 residues. V shed 6 bases, J shed 4 bases, and the junction held 3 bases outside the gene matches. Germline V CDR1 and CDR2: MNHEY, SVGAGI. CDR3: CASSPGQGNQPQHF. Here the CDR3 DNA reads TGTGCCAGCAGCCCGGGACAGGGGAATCAGCCCCAGCATTTT.

V gene TRBV5-1 combines with J gene TRBJ1-1; 8 nucleotides agree with TRBD1. J gave up 1 base and V 5 bases, and 10 bases lay outside the gene matches. This CDR3 is built from 16 residues. Germline V gene sequence: CDR1 SGHRS, CDR2 YFSETQ. The CDR3, as DNA: TGCGCCAGCAGTTTAACAGGGGGGATACAGAACACTGAAGCTTTCTTT. It yields the protein CASSLTGGIQNTEAFF. The whole variable domain, remainder taken from reference TRBV5-1 and TRBJ1-1, is KAGVTQTPRYLIKTRGQQVTLSCSPISGHRSVSWYQQTPGQGLQFLFEYFSETQRNKGNFPGRFSGRQFSNSRSEMNVSTLELGDSALYLCASSLTGGIQNTEAFFGQGTRLTVV.

The rearrangement links TRBV6-5 to TRBJ2-7; a weak D match, TRBD2 (5 bases). CDR3 length: 15 residues. Trimming cost V 8 bases and J 3 bases, with 20 bases left between them. CDR1 is MNHEY, CDR2 SVGAGI, per germline. This CDR3 reads CASDSGRLGLYEQYF. CDR3 nucleotide sequence: TGTGCCAGCGACTCGGGTCGACTTGGACTCTACGAGCAGTACTTC.

This sequence joins TRBV5-1 and TRBJ2-2; D possibly corresponds to TRBD1 (6 bases). V lost 0 bases to trimming and J lost 7 bases, with 10 bases between them. The CDR3 covers 14 residues. CDR1 and CDR2 from the germline V gene are SGHRS and YFSETQ. CDR3: CASSLGQVFGELFF. The CDR3 region has the DNA TGCGCCAGCAGCTTGGGACAGGTTTTCGGGGAGCTGTTTTTT.

This chain uses TRBV9 with TRBJ1-5; 8 positions match TRBD1. The CDR3 covers 14 residues. The junction had 6 bases not matched to a gene; V was cut back by 3 bases and J by 7 bases. The germline CDR1 and CDR2 sequences are SGDLS and YYNGEE. CDR3: CASSAGTGGQPQHF. The CDR3 DNA reads as TGTGCCAGCAGCGCCGGGACAGGAGGCCAGCCCCAGCATTTT.

The chain uses TRBV3-1 (or the pseudogene TRBV3-2) and TRBJ1-1; D uncertain. Trimming stripped 4 bases from V and 4 bases from J, with 13 bases between. Germline CDR1 and CDR2: LGHDT and YNNKEL (reference sequence). CDR3 size: 14 residues. Written as DNA, the CDR3 is TGTGCCAGCAGCCGACGGAGGAGTGGCACTGAAGCTTTCTTT. It codes for CASSRRRSGTEAFF.

The chain couples TRBV24-1 to TRBJ2-2; D is possibly TRBD1 (6 bases). From germline, CDR1 is KGHDR and CDR2 SFDVKD. Trimming stripped 5 bases from V and 1 base from J, with 13 bases between. This CDR3 region has 16 residues. The CDR3 DNA reads as TGTGCCACCAGTGCCTACAGGGCGGGGAACACCGGGGAGCTGTTTTTT. The encoded protein is CATSAYRAGNTGELFF.

The chain combines TRBV9 with TRBJ1-5, with unresolved D. This CDR3 comprises 14 residues. The germline gives CDR1 SGDLS, CDR2 YYNGEE. The V and J ends lost 4 bases and 0 bases respectively, with 8 bases between them. CDR3 amino acids: CASSPPGSNQPQHF. For the CDR3, the DNA is TGTGCCAGCAGCCCCCCCGGTAGCAATCAGCCCCAGCATTTT. Together with reference TRBV9 and TRBJ1-5, the CDR3 gives the full variable domain: DSGVTQTPKHLITATGQRVTLRCSPRSGDLSVYWYQQSLDQGLQFLIQYYNGEERAKGNILERFSAQQFPDLHSELNLSSLELGDSALYFCASSPPGSNQPQHFGDGTRLSIL.

With respect to this clone: Other DNA variants within this sample encode the same CDR3. The chain is built from TRBV5-4 and TRBJ2-5, with D tentatively TRBD2 (6 bases). V was trimmed by 3 bases and J by 1 base, leaving 10 bases between them. Germline V gene data show CDR1 as SGHNT and CDR2 as YYREEE (reference sequence). CDR3 length: 14 amino acids. CDR3 protein: CASSSGGSQETQYF. In nucleotides, the CDR3 is TGTGCCAGCAGCTCCGGGGGTAGCCAAGAGACCCAGTACTTC.

A single count supports this clone. This sequence joins TRBV5-4 and TRBJ1-5; no firm D call. The V gene's germline CDR1 is SGHNT and CDR2 YYREEE (reference sequence). This CDR3 is built from 15 residues. Trimming stripped 5 bases from V and 3 bases from J, with 15 bases between. The CDR3, as DNA: TGTGCCAGCAGTCGAGCCGATACCCCCAATCAGCCCCAGCATTTT. Translating it yields CASSRADTPNQPQHF.

The V call is TRBV5-6, the J call TRBJ2-5; possibly TRBD1 for D (5 bases). The CDR3 contains 15 residues. Trimming left V 2 bases short and J 3 bases short, with 14 bases between. Germline CDR1 SGHDT, CDR2 YYEEEE. Here the CDR3 DNA reads TGTGCCAGCAGCTTCCAGGGATTAGTGGAAGAGACCCAGTACTTC. The encoded protein is CASSFQGLVEETQYF.

This clone was detected once. The chain combines TRBV29-1 with TRBJ2-7, with D tentatively TRBD2 (6 bases). The ends were cut back, 4 bases at V and 2 bases at J, with 9 bases in the middle. This CDR3 is 12 amino acids long. The V gene's germline CDR1 is SQVTM and CDR2 ANQGSEA. The CDR3 DNA follows: TGCAGCGTTGGGCGGGGACCCTACGAGCAGTACTTC. Translating gives CSVGRGPYEQYF.

The chain links TRBV19 to TRBJ2-1, with 7 bases matching TRBD2. V dropped 6 bases and J dropped 8; count of bases not matched to a gene: 10. This CDR3 spans 14 amino acids. Looked up from germline, CDR1 is LNHDA and CDR2 is SQIVND (reference sequence). The CDR3 DNA reads as TGTGCCAGTAGACGCCGTGGGGGGGAGGATGAGCAGTTCTTC. It codes for CASRRRGGEDEQFF.

The V gene is TRBV11-2, the J gene TRBJ2-1, with D perhaps matching TRBD1 (6 bases). Between the trimmed V and J ends, which lost 5 bases and 4 bases, there was a span of 18 bases. The germline CDR1 and CDR2 sequences are SGHAT and FQNNGV. This CDR3 has 16 amino acids. This CDR3 is CASSLQLGAIYNEQFF. CDR3 DNA sequence: TGTGCCAGCAGCCTCCAATTGGGGGCGATATACAATGAGCAGTTCTTC.

By share of the sample, this clone is medium-sized. The V and J genes are TRBV19 and TRBJ1-6; tentatively, D is TRBD1 (6 bases). Germline V CDR1 and CDR2: LNHDA, SQIVND (reference sequence). There are 17 residues in the CDR3. V lost 9 bases and J lost 0, with 18 bases in between. The CDR3 sequence: CASQAKRGSSYNSPLHF. CDR3 DNA sequence: TGTGCCAGCCAAGCAAAGAGGGGGAGCTCCTATAATTCACCCCTCCACTTT.

The chain links TRBV5-1 to TRBJ2-6, with 10 bases lining up with TRBD1. CDR3 length: 17 residues. Trimming at V came to 0 bases and at J to 3 bases, leaving 3 bases not matched to a gene. The germline V gene encodes CDR1 SGHRS and CDR2 YFSETQ. The CDR3 nucleotides are TGCGCCAGCAGCTTGGGACAGGGGGCTGGTGGGGCCAACGTCCTGACTTTC. Translated: CASSLGQGAGGANVLTF. The variable domain in full, completed from reference TRBV5-1 and TRBJ2-6, reads KAGVTQTPRYLIKTRGQQVTLSCSPISGHRSVSWYQQTPGQGLQFLFEYFSETQRNKGNFPGRFSGRQFSNSRSEMNVSTLELGDSALYLCASSLGQGAGGANVLTFGAGSRLTVL.

The rearrangement joins TRBV3-1 (or the pseudogene TRBV3-2) to TRBJ1-5, with 9 bases matching TRBD1. CDR3 length: 18 residues. From germline, CDR1 is LGHDT and CDR2 YNNKEL (reference sequence). After removal of 3 bases from V and 0 bases from J, the junction contained 9 bases not matched to a gene. CDR3 loop: CASSQTGQGYGSNQPQHF. CDR3 coding DNA: TGTGCCAGCAGCCAGACGGGACAGGGATACGGTAGCAATCAGCCCCAGCATTTT.

The V and J genes are TRBV7-8 and TRBJ1-4; possibly TRBD1 for D (5 bases). The CDR3 has 17 residues. Per germline, CDR1 SGHVS and CDR2 FQNEAQ. Trimming stripped 1 base from V and 7 bases from J, with 19 bases between. The CDR3 bases are TGTGCCAGCAGCTTAGTTGGGCAGGGCGGCCTTCGTGAAAAACTGTTTTTT. Protein sequence: CASSLVGQGGLREKLFF.

This clone appeared a single time. The V call is TRBV5-1, the J call TRBJ2-5; possible D gene TRBD2, 6 bases. CDR1 is SGHRS and CDR2 is YFSETQ in the germline V gene. Trimming pared 0 bases from V and 1 base from J, leaving 13 bases between. The CDR3 loop spans 16 amino acids. CDR3 coding DNA: TGCGCCAGCAGCTTGGCTGGCGGCGGGATCCAAGAGACCCAGTACTTC. Encoded protein: CASSLAGGGIQETQYF.

This chain joins TRBV24-1 and TRBJ1-5, with 9 bases fitting TRBD1. CDR3 length: 13 residues. Germline-derived CDR1 and CDR2 are KGHDR and SFDVKD. With 9 bases clipped from V and 7 bases from J, the junction kept 6 bases outside the gene matches. The CDR3 sequence: CATGSTGGQPQHF. CDR3 DNA: TGTGCCACCGGGTCGACAGGGGGGCAGCCCCAGCATTTT.

This clone was recorded once. The chain employs TRBV7-9 and TRBJ1-2; D is possibly TRBD1 (6 bases). Germline loops: CDR1 SEHNR, CDR2 FQNEAQ (reference sequence). The CDR3 is 13 residues long. V was cut by 7 bases and J by 1 base, with 10 bases left in between. The CDR3: CASTQQGNYGYTF. The CDR3 DNA reads TGTGCCAGCACCCAACAGGGTAACTATGGCTACACCTTC. The full variable domain, with the rest looked up from reference TRBV7-9 and TRBJ1-2, is DTGVSQNPRHKITKRGQNVTFRCDPISEHNRLYWYRQTLGQGPEFLTYFQNEAQLEKSRLLSDRFSAERPKGSFSTLEIQRTEQGDSAMYLCASTQQGNYGYTFGSGTRLTVV.

This clone was observed a handful of times. The CDR3 DNA reads TGTGCCAGCAGTTTGGGGACTTTCTACCAGGGCGAGGAAGCTTTCTTT. As protein: CASSLGTFYQGEEAFF. The chain couples TRBV27 to TRBJ1-1; a possible D gene is TRBD1 (5 bases). The germline V gene encodes CDR1 MNHEY and CDR2 SMNVEV (reference sequence). The CDR3 totals 16 residues. Trimming removed 3 bases from V and 8 bases from J, with 22 bases in between.

The gene calls are TRBV18 and TRBJ1-6; 10 bases align to TRBD1. With 5 bases clipped from V and 10 bases from J, the junction kept 11 bases outside the gene matches. Per the germline V gene, CDR1 is KGHSH and CDR2 is LQKENI. The CDR3 is made up of 16 amino acids. CDR3 amino acids: CASSIDRGQMGSPLHF. The DNA of the CDR3 is TGTGCCAGCTCAATAGACAGGGGGCAAATGGGATCACCCCTCCACTTT.

The genes are TRBV5-5 and TRBJ1-1; TRBD1 is a possible D gene (5 bases). This CDR3 is built from 15 residues. V lost 4 bases to trimming and J lost 4 bases, with 17 bases between them. The V gene's germline CDR1 is SGHKS and CDR2 YYEKEE (reference sequence). The DNA of the CDR3 is TGTGCCAGCAGCCCGTTAGGGACTTGGAGCACTGAAGCTTTCTTT. It translates to CASSPLGTWSTEAFF.

This clone appeared once. This sequence joins TRBV21-1 and TRBJ2-5; the DNA was not used to check the table's D call, TRBD2. TRBV21-1 constitutes a pseudogene. The CDR3 loop spans 15 amino acids. The CDR3 coding sequence is TGTGCCAGCAGCAAAGGGACTAGCGAACAAGAGACCCAGTACTTC. This gives the protein CASSKGTSEQETQYF.

In its sample, this clone was seen once. The rearrangement uses TRBV19 and TRBJ2-1, with TRBD1 as a possible D gene (6 bases). CDR3 length equals 12 residues. CDR1 LNHDA and CDR2 SQIVND come from the germline V gene (reference sequence). Trimming removed 6 bases at V and 7 bases at J, with 10 bases between. This CDR3 reads CASRQQGNEQFF. Here the CDR3 DNA reads TGTGCCAGTAGGCAACAGGGAAATGAGCAGTTCTTC.